This passage covers 28 T cell receptor beta chains from one sample sequenced in a study of T cells in Graves' hyperthyroidism and ophthalmopathy. The CDR3 regions of TCR beta were amplified from RNA transcripts. First-round RT-PCR of the TCR CDR3 relied on the HTBI primer set. TCRdb processed the multiplex PCR reads anew with MiXCR; each CDR3 protein has one entry. Of roughly 840,000 distinct CDR3 sequences in the sample, 35% to 45% were seen once. Sequences were obtained from blood. All receptors come from a man younger than 30 with Graves' hyperthyroidism.

V and J are TRBV6-5 and TRBJ2-7; 9 bases line up with TRBD2. Trimming removed 5 bases from V and 6 bases from J; junction bases left unmatched: 8. The CDR3 has 14 residues. Germline V CDR1 and CDR2: MNHEY, SVGAGI. This chain's CDR3 is CASSDRLAGIEQYF. The CDR3 bases are TGTGCCAGCAGTGACCGGCTAGCGGGAATCGAGCAGTACTTC.

V gene TRBV7-6 combines with J gene TRBJ2-7, with 7 bases fitting TRBD2. The CDR3 runs to 15 residues. From germline, CDR1 is SGHVS and CDR2 FNYEAQ. V shed 6 bases, J shed 7 bases, and the junction held 15 bases outside the gene matches. CDR3 residues: CASSQGREGLGEQYF. CDR3 coding DNA: TGTGCCAGCAGTCAAGGCAGGGAGGGGCTCGGGGAGCAGTACTTC.

The chain combines TRBV4-1 with TRBJ1-1; D possibly corresponds to TRBD1 (5 bases). The V end was cut by 0 bases, the J end by 3 bases, with 11 bases between. This CDR3 is 15 amino acids long. The germline V gene encodes CDR1 MGHRA and CDR2 YSYEKL. CDR3: CASSQDVRGYTEAFF. In DNA, the CDR3 is TGCGCCAGCAGCCAAGATGTAAGGGGTTACACTGAAGCTTTCTTT.

This clonotype showed up just a few times. V usage is TRBV12-3 or TRBV12-4 and J usage is TRBJ2-7; D not certain. Trimming took 4 bases from V and 2 from J, leaving 12 bases between them. This CDR3 region has 14 residues. The CDR3 DNA is TGTGCCAGCAGTTACTCCGTGGCAGCCTACGAGCAGTACTTC. Translated: CASSYSVAAYEQYF.

CDR3 nucleotide sequence: TGTGCCAGCAGCCAAGAGATTCGAGTAGTCGGGGTGTATACTGAAGCTTTCTTT. Translated: CASSQEIRVVGVYTEAFF. This chain connects TRBV14 to TRBJ1-1; the D is unclear. V was clipped by 0 bases and J by 5 bases, with 22 bases between them. The germline V gene has CDR1 SGHDN and CDR2 FVKESK. The CDR3 runs 18 residues.

The chain employs TRBV19 and TRBJ2-7; no clear D. The CDR3 has 13 amino acids. With 1 base removed from V and 2 bases from J, the gap between germline ends came to 6 bases. Germline assignment: CDR1 LNHDA and CDR2 SQIVND (reference sequence). CDR3 in amino acids: CASSIAPAYEQYF. CDR3 bases: TGTGCCAGTAGTATAGCGCCAGCCTACGAGCAGTACTTC. Looking up the rest from reference TRBV19 and TRBJ2-7 gives the full variable domain: DGGITQSPKYLFRKEGQNVTLSCEQNLNHDAMYWYRQDPGQGLRLIYYSQIVNDFQKGDIAEGYSVSREKKESFPLTVTSAQKNPTAFYLCASSIAPAYEQYFGPGTRLTVT.

The gene calls are TRBV6-2 or TRBV6-3 and TRBJ2-7, with D possibly matching TRBD1 (6 bases). V dropped 0 bases and J dropped 3 bases, with 9 bases sitting between them. The CDR3 contains 14 residues. Germline V gene sequence: CDR1 MNHEY, CDR2 SVGEGT. CDR3 coding DNA: TGTGCCAGCAGTTACTCGGAAGGGGGCTACGAGCAGTACTTC. This codes for CASSYSEGGYEQYF.

Concerning this clonotype itself: At one boundary the junction diverges from the germline segment, which might be a read error. The rearrangement uses TRBV9 and TRBJ2-5; TRBD2 matches 13 bases. The V gene's germline CDR1 is SGDLS and CDR2 YYNGEE. This CDR3 has 18 amino acids. The CDR3 DNA reads as TGTGCCGGCAGCGACCTTGGGACTAGCGGGATCATTGCGGAGACCCAGTACTTC. Encoded protein: CAGSDLGTSGIIAETQYF.

The V call is TRBV7-9, the J call TRBJ2-5; 7 nucleotides line up with TRBD1. The junction had 8 bases not matched to a gene; V was cut back by 7 bases and J by 9 bases. Per germline, CDR1 SEHNR and CDR2 FQNEAQ (reference sequence). The length of the CDR3 is 12 residues. DNA for the CDR3: TGTGCCAGCAACCAGGGGGACCAGCCCCAGTACTTC. It translates to CASNQGDQPQYF.

V and J are TRBV24-1 and TRBJ2-1; D is unresolved. The CDR3 consists of 12 residues. The V gene lost 0 bases and the J gene lost 9 bases, with 5 bases spanning the gap. The germline V gene has CDR1 KGHDR and CDR2 SFDVKD. In nucleotides, the CDR3 is TGTGCCACCAGTGATTTGATGGGTGAGCAGTTCTTC. Amino acids: CATSDLMGEQFF.

This chain connects TRBV28 to TRBJ2-5; maybe TRBD2 (6 bases). Trimming removed 4 bases from V and 5 bases from J, with 11 bases in between. This CDR3 region has 13 residues. In germline, CDR1 is MDHEN, CDR2 SYDVKM. In DNA form, the CDR3 reads TGTGCCAGCAGTTCAAGCGGGCTGGAGACCCAGTACTTC. Its translation is CASSSSGLETQYF.

A note on this clonotype: The conserved final phenylalanine or tryptophan is absent from the CDR3, which likely points to a read error. The gene calls are TRBV2 and TRBJ2-5, with 8 bases that match TRBD2. Germline CDR1 SNHLY, CDR2 FYNNEI. J was trimmed by 0 bases and V by 8 bases; bases with no gene match: 11. The length of the CDR3 is 16 residues. The CDR3 is CASARKRGPYQETQYL. DNA of the CDR3: TGTGCCAGCGCGAGGAAGCGGGGGCCGTACCAAGAGACCCAGTACCTC.

The chain recombines TRBV19 with TRBJ1-5, with D possibly being TRBD1 (6 bases). Trimming stripped 8 bases from V and 0 bases from J, with 8 bases between. The CDR3 is 13 amino acids. Germline V gene data show CDR1 as LNHDA and CDR2 as SQIVND (reference sequence). In nucleotides, the CDR3 is TGTGCCAGTTACAGGGATAGCAATCAGCCCCAGCATTTT. Residues: CASYRDSNQPQHF.

The V and J genes are TRBV25-1 and TRBJ1-1, with D unclear. V was clipped by 10 bases and J by 0 bases, with 9 bases between them. CDR3 length: 12 residues. CDR1 is MGHDK, CDR2 SYGVNS, per germline. CDR3: CATYQLNTEAFF. CDR3 coding DNA: TGTGCCACCTACCAATTGAACACTGAAGCTTTCTTT.

This clonotype came up many times. The rearrangement links TRBV10-3 to TRBJ1-2; 7 bases line up with TRBD1. This CDR3 contains 12 residues. V dropped 9 bases and J dropped 2; count of bases not matched to a gene: 3. CDR1 and CDR2 (germline): ENHRY, SYGVKD. This chain's CDR3 is CAIWGQNYGYTF. In DNA, the CDR3 is TGTGCCATTTGGGGACAGAACTATGGCTACACCTTC.

This clonotype was found once. CDR3 residues: CASSLAGQGGNEAFF. Written as DNA, the CDR3 is TGTGCCAGCAGCTTAGCGGGACAGGGAGGGAATGAAGCTTTCTTT. The chain carries TRBV7-9 and TRBJ1-1; TRBD1 matches at 9 bases. V dropped 0 bases and J dropped 7; count of bases not matched to a gene: 6. The CDR3 covers 15 residues. Germline CDR1 and CDR2: SEHNR and FQNEAQ (reference sequence).

This clonotype has a handful of counts. J is TRBJ2-7 and V is TRBV7-9, with a tentative D call TRBD2 (5 bases). CDR1 and CDR2 from the germline V gene are SEHNR and FQNEAQ (reference sequence). CDR3 size: 14 residues. With 5 bases removed from V and 7 bases from J, the gap between germline ends came to 18 bases. DNA for the CDR3: TGTGCCAGCAGCGCCGGGGTCCGGGTACGGGAGCAGTACTTC. It yields the protein CASSAGVRVREQYF.

This clonotype was seen more than once but under ten times. This CDR3 reads CASSRNMDTGELFF. CDR3 nucleotide sequence: TGCGCCAGCAGCCGAAACATGGACACCGGGGAGCTGTTTTTT. V usage is TRBV4-1 and J usage is TRBJ2-2; D unresolved. Deletions cut 4 bases from V and 3 bases from J, with 9 bases between. CDR1 is MGHRA and CDR2 is YSYEKL in the germline V gene. CDR3 length: 14 residues.

The chain links TRBV15 to TRBJ1-6, with 9 nucleotides matching TRBD1. The CDR3 consists of 15 residues. Germline V CDR1 and CDR2: LNHNV, YYDKDF (reference sequence). The V gene end was trimmed by 0 bases and the J gene end by 10 bases; junction bases not matched to a gene: 4. The CDR3 bases are TGTGCCACCAGCAGAGACGGGACAGGGAACTCACCCCTCCACTTT. Its protein is CATSRDGTGNSPLHF.

The table lists this clonotype with many counts. V is TRBV7-9 and J is TRBJ2-7; unclear D gene. CDR3 length equals 13 residues. From germline, CDR1 is SEHNR and CDR2 FQNEAQ (reference sequence). V was trimmed by 5 bases and J by 2 bases, leaving 10 bases between them. Here the CDR3 reads CASSTSSAYEQYF. The CDR3 DNA sequence: TGTGCCAGCAGCACAAGCAGCGCCTACGAGCAGTACTTC.

This clonotype was picked up many times. The chain carries TRBV2 and TRBJ1-1; D call uncertain. Germline V lookup: CDR1 SNHLY, CDR2 FYNNEI. The CDR3 has 11 amino acids. Trimming cost V 8 bases and J 8 bases, with 12 bases left between them. The CDR3 DNA follows: TGTGCCAGCTCAGTAATCACCGAAGCTTTCTTT. It encodes CASSVITEAFF.

This chain links TRBV7-6 with TRBJ1-3; D call uncertain. Trimming left V 4 bases short and J 3 bases short, with 13 bases between. Germline CDR1 is SGHVS and CDR2 is FNYEAQ. The CDR3 is 15 residues long. CDR3: CASSYLSGYGNTIYF. The CDR3 DNA reads TGTGCCAGCAGCTATCTCTCGGGATATGGAAACACCATATATTTT.

The V gene is TRBV9, the J gene TRBJ2-2; 10 bases match TRBD2. Germline trimming cut 4 bases from V and 4 bases from J; bases unmatched to any gene: 7. This CDR3 contains 16 residues. Germline values: CDR1 SGDLS, CDR2 YYNGEE. CDR3 DNA: TGTGCCAGCAGCACTAGCGGGGTACTCGTCACCGGGGAGCTGTTTTTT. It is translated as CASSTSGVLVTGELFF.

For this clonotype: As the CDR3 is not closed by the conserved phenylalanine or tryptophan, this likely results from a read error. It is unclear where the CDR3 begins or ends on the DNA, so no DNA is shown, and the CDR3 is as TCRdb lists it. The chain employs TRBV12-3 or TRBV12-4 and TRBJ2-7; the table's D gene call, TRBD1, was not cross checked with the DNA. The CDR3 region is 9 residues in length, termini included. The CDR3 protein is CASSPPLLL.

This sequence joins TRBV19 and TRBJ2-5; D remains unclear. The J call could be wrong; TRBJ2-1 is a better fit for the DNA end. The germline gives CDR1 LNHDA, CDR2 SQIVND (reference sequence). The CDR3 loop spans 13 amino acids. The CDR3 spells CASSMWPHNEQFF. CDR3 in DNA: TGTGCCAGTAGTATGTGGCCACACAATGAGCAGTTCTTC.

The rearrangement uses TRBV20-1 and TRBJ2-7; 7 bases match TRBD2. Germline assignment: CDR1 DFQATT and CDR2 SNEGSKA (reference sequence). The length of the CDR3 is 19 residues. With V trimmed by 0 bases and J by 2 bases, 19 bases remained unmatched. The CDR3 region is CSAREVPGGRDGSTYEQYF. The CDR3 DNA follows: TGCAGTGCTAGAGAGGTACCGGGGGGACGAGACGGATCGACCTACGAGCAGTACTTC.

The J gene is TRBJ1-6, the V gene TRBV6-5; 8 nucleotides match TRBD1. Trimming took 10 bases from V and 10 from J; bases not matched to a gene: 9. The CDR3 is 13 residues long. Germline CDR1 is MNHEY and CDR2 is SVGAGI. The CDR3 loop reads CATQPRGRSPLHF. CDR3 nucleotides: TGTGCCACCCAACCCAGGGGGCGATCACCCCTCCACTTT.

This clonotype came up many times. The V and J genes are TRBV10-2 and TRBJ1-2, with D unclear. The CDR3 is 13 amino acids. Trimming stripped 2 bases from V and 3 bases from J, with 7 bases between. Per the germline V gene, CDR1 is WSHSY and CDR2 is SAAADI. For the CDR3, the DNA is TGCGCCAGCAGTGAGGCACGGTACTATGGCTACACCTTC. Translated: CASSEARYYGYTF.